This T cell receptor (beta chain) was found in a study of identical twins. Regarding the study as a whole: Alpha sequences out of frame and shared by twins had excess low generation probability. Conclusions leaned on cross-sectional statistical analysis and did not track the same donors over time.

This clonotype occurred a few times. The antigen is unknown. Healthy Caucasians made up all donors. With V trimmed by 6 bases and J by 2 bases, 6 bases remained unmatched. Germline V gives CDR1 LNHDA, CDR2 SQIVND (reference sequence). The CDR3 is 15 amino acids. With template switching, a universal primer site was added, and the cDNA carried unique molecular identifiers. TCRdb re-called the 5' RACE reads with MiXCR, one entry per CDR3 protein. This table holds 550,000 to 700,000 distinct CDR3 sequences, 9.5% to 10% found once. A further study also used this sample, focusing on yellow fever vaccine responses in identical twins.

Sequenced input: PBMCs. The V gene is TRBV19, the J gene TRBJ2-7; 11 nucleotides match TRBD2. The source of this sequence is a woman in her late teens or twenties in good health. CDR3 DNA: TGTGCCAGTAGCGGACCGGGACTAGCGGCCTACGAGCAGTACTTC. Encoded protein: CASSGPGLAAYEQYF.